The clone carrying this T cell receptor beta chain was counted at least ten times. What it binds is unknown. The sample comes from a study of early T cells in non-severe SARS-CoV-2 infection. Study-wide results and caveats: Lookups in VDJdb leaned toward anti-spike CD8 responses and missed private and CD4 specificities.

TCRdb reanalysed the 5' RACE reads using MiXCR and keeps one entry per CDR3 protein. Altogether just over 70,000 distinct CDR3 sequences are present, around 13% being singletons, with the ten largest covering 1.3%. The sequence was obtained from an adult who was a healthcare worker with PCR-confirmed SARS-CoV-2 infection or an uninfected control (not recorded which). The material sequenced was whole blood.

The CDR3, as DNA: TGTGCCAGCAGTTTCTGGAGACAGAATAATTCACCCCTCCACTTT. Amino acid sequence: CASSFWRQNNSPLHF. The rearrangement links TRBV28 to TRBJ1-6; maybe TRBD1 (5 bases). Trimming stripped 3 bases from V and 5 bases from J, with 11 bases between. This CDR3 has 15 amino acids. CDR1 and CDR2 (germline): MDHEN, SYDVKM.